Following are 15 T cell receptor beta chains from one sample sequenced in a study of Graves' ophthalmopathy and Graves' hyperthyroidism (dated by TCRdb to the late 2010s). Sequencing was carried out with an Illumina HiSeq 2000. TCR beta CDR3 regions were amplified from RNA transcripts for repertoire sequencing. HTBI primers and the Qiagen OneStep RT-PCR kit were used in a first-round RT-PCR, which was followed by a second-round multiplex PCR, size selection and purification. TCRdb trimmed public reads at Q25 via fastp, called clones via MiXCR and kept in-frame beta chains. Rows merge per CDR3 protein into single entries with the most common DNA and genes. In all, the sample holds 500,000 to 800,000 distinct CDR3 sequences, and about two fifths of those were seen once. The top ten hold more than 2.5% of the sample. The source material was peripheral blood. These receptors were obtained from an adult man with Graves' ophthalmopathy.

This clonotype was recorded many times. This chain connects TRBV2 to TRBJ1-6, with 8 bases that match TRBD1. Germline CDR1 and CDR2: SNHLY and FYNNEI. The CDR3 has 13 amino acids. The junction had 9 bases not matched to a gene; V was cut back by 10 bases and J by 10 bases. In DNA, the CDR3 is TGTGCCATCCCGGGACAGGCGAGCTCACCCCTCCACTTT. Protein sequence: CAIPGQASSPLHF.

This chain joins TRBV29-1 and TRBJ2-2, with 9 bases that match TRBD1. V was clipped by 6 bases and J by 4 bases; unmatched bases: 6. The length of the CDR3 is 14 residues. Germline lookup yields CDR1 SQVTM and CDR2 ANQGSEA. CDR3 in DNA: TGCAGCGTCAGGACAGGGGTCAGCACCGGGGAGCTGTTTTTT. Encoded protein: CSVRTGVSTGELFF.

J is TRBJ2-5 and V is TRBV7-9; 7 bases are shared with TRBD2. Unmatched junction bases numbered 19, after V lost 1 base and J lost 11 bases. The V gene's germline CDR1 is SEHNR and CDR2 FQNEAQ (reference sequence). The CDR3 sequence is 17 residues long. CDR3 DNA sequence: TGTGCCAGCAGCTTAGACGCCCGGGACTACAACACAGATACGCAGTACTTC. Its protein product is CASSLDARDYNTDTQYF.

The chain carries TRBV5-1 and TRBJ1-1; 9 bases fit TRBD1. Germline V gene data show CDR1 as SGHRS and CDR2 as YFSETQ. V dropped 1 base and J dropped 1; count of bases not matched to a gene: 5. This CDR3 contains 16 residues. CDR3 in amino acids: CASSLWDRVANTEAFF. The CDR3 region has the DNA TGCGCCAGCAGCTTGTGGGACAGGGTTGCGAACACTGAAGCTTTCTTT.

The CDR3 sequence: CASRNTLLGEQYF. Written as DNA, the CDR3 is TGTGCCAGCAGGAACACTCTCTTGGGGGAGCAGTACTTC. This chain connects TRBV7-9 to TRBJ2-7; D gene unclear. This CDR3 is built from 13 residues. Per the germline V gene, CDR1 is SEHNR and CDR2 is FQNEAQ (reference sequence). V shed 6 bases and J shed 7 bases, with 16 bases lying between them.

CDR3: CASSPRTSELGTQYF. CDR3 in DNA: TGTGCCAGCAGCCCGCGGACCTCTGAACTAGGGACCCAGTACTTC. The V gene is TRBV7-2, the J gene TRBJ2-5; D might be TRBD2 (5 bases). Per the germline V gene, CDR1 is SGHTA and CDR2 is FQGNSA. The CDR3 contains 15 residues. Trimming shortened V by 5 bases and J by 7 bases, and 20 bases separated the two germline ends. The whole variable domain, remainder taken from reference TRBV7-2 and TRBJ2-5, is GAGVSQSPSNKVTEKGKDVELRCDPISGHTALYWYRQSLGQGLEFLIYFQGNSAPDKSGLPSDRFSAERTGGSVSTLTIQRTQQEDSAVYLCASSPRTSELGTQYFGPGTRLLVL.

The chain has TRBV7-2 and TRBJ2-3, with D possibly matching TRBD1 (6 bases). The germline gives CDR1 SGHTA, CDR2 FQGNSA. Trimming removed 7 bases at V and 0 bases at J, with 14 bases between. The CDR3 is 15 residues long. CDR3 in amino acids: CASNSGTSSTDTQYF. DNA for the CDR3: TGTGCCAGCAACTCAGGGACATCTAGCACAGATACGCAGTATTTT.

This clonotype was detected many times. The genes are TRBV10-1 and TRBJ1-5, with 7 nucleotides matching TRBD1. CDR1 and CDR2 (germline): WNHNN, SYGVQD (reference sequence). This CDR3 region has 16 residues. V lost 4 bases to trimming and J lost 0 bases; unmatched junction nucleotides: 6. CDR3 region: CASSVGQVLSNQPQHF. The CDR3 coding sequence is TGCGCCAGCAGTGTTGGACAGGTTCTTAGCAATCAGCCCCAGCATTTT.

This clonotype has more than one count but fewer than ten. The genes are TRBV12-3 or TRBV12-4 and TRBJ2-5, with a weak D call TRBD1 (5 bases). This CDR3 has 13 residues. Trimming left V 5 bases short and J 2 bases short, with 9 bases between. CDR3 nucleotide sequence: TGTGCCAGCAGTGTCAGGGTTCAAGAGACCCAGTACTTC. Encoded protein: CASSVRVQETQYF.

This clonotype was seen more than once but under ten times. The chain joins TRBV19 to TRBJ1-3; D is unclear. With 4 bases removed from V and 3 bases from J, the gap between germline ends came to 16 bases. The CDR3 extends over 16 amino acids. Looked up from germline, CDR1 is LNHDA and CDR2 is SQIVND (reference sequence). DNA of the CDR3: TGTGCCAGTAGTAACACTCATGGGATCTTTGGAAACACCATATATTTT. Its protein product is CASSNTHGIFGNTIYF.

The V and J genes are TRBV6-5 and TRBJ1-3; TRBD1 agrees at 7 bases. Germline CDR1 MNHEY, CDR2 SVGAGI. The length of the CDR3 is 15 residues. V gave up 2 bases and J gave up 3 bases; unmatched junction bases: 4. The CDR3 sequence is CASSYATGSGNTIYF. As DNA, the CDR3 is TGTGCCAGCAGTTACGCGACAGGGAGTGGAAACACCATATATTTT.

This clonotype appeared a few times. Compared with germline, one end of the junction differs, possibly owing to a read error. The chain has TRBV10-3 and TRBJ1-6; 7 positions match TRBD1. The CDR3 runs 13 residues. CDR1 is ENHRY and CDR2 is SYGVKD in the germline V gene. The CDR3 sequence: CASSEGAGSPLHF. CDR3 DNA: TGTGCCAGCAGTGAGGGGGCTGGTTCACCCCTCCACTTT.

This sequence joins TRBV12-3 or TRBV12-4 and TRBJ2-2; D call uncertain. This CDR3 region has 13 residues. V lost 4 bases to trimming and J lost 5 bases, with 8 bases between them. CDR3 sequence reads: CASSYGHTGELFF. CDR3 DNA sequence: TGTGCCAGCAGTTACGGCCATACCGGGGAGCTGTTTTTT.

This clonotype was counted ten times or more. The chain is built from TRBV7-9 and TRBJ1-1; D may be TRBD1 (6 bases). With 4 bases removed from V and 1 base from J, the gap between germline ends came to 10 bases. Germline V gene data show CDR1 as SEHNR and CDR2 as FQNEAQ (reference sequence). The CDR3 runs to 14 residues. CDR3 coding DNA: TGTGCCAGCAGCTCAGGGGTAGGGAACACTGAAGCTTTCTTT. It codes for CASSSGVGNTEAFF. The full variable domain, completed using reference TRBV7-9 and TRBJ1-1, is DTGVSQNPRHKITKRGQNVTFRCDPISEHNRLYWYRQTLGQGPEFLTYFQNEAQLEKSRLLSDRFSAERPKGSFSTLEIQRTEQGDSAMYLCASSSGVGNTEAFFGQGTRLTVV.

Only a few counts were recorded for this clonotype. The gene calls are TRBV5-6 and TRBJ2-2; 11 nucleotides align to TRBD2. Germline V gene lookup returns CDR1 SGHDT and CDR2 YYEEEE. J lost 5 bases, V lost 4 bases, and 10 bases had no gene match. The CDR3 length is 17 residues. CDR3 residues: CASSQTSGSSGTGELFF. The DNA for the CDR3 is TGTGCCAGCAGCCAAACTAGCGGGAGCTCCGGGACCGGGGAGCTGTTTTTT.